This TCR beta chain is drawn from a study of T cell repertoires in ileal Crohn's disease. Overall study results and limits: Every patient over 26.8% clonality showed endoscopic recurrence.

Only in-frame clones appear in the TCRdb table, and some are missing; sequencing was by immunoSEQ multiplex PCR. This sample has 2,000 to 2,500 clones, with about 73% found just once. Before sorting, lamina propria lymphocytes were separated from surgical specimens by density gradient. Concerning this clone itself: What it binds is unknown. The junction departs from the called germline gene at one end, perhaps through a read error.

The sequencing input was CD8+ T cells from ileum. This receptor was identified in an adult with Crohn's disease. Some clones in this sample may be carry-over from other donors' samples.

CDR3 nucleotide sequence: TGCGCCAGCAGCTTGTGGCTAGCGGGAGAAGAATCCTACGAGCAGTATTTC. It yields the protein CASSLWLAGEESYEQYF. The rearrangement links TRBV5-1 to TRBJ2-7; 10 bases line up with TRBD2. The V gene's germline CDR1 is SGHRS and CDR2 YFSETQ. The CDR3 consists of 17 residues.